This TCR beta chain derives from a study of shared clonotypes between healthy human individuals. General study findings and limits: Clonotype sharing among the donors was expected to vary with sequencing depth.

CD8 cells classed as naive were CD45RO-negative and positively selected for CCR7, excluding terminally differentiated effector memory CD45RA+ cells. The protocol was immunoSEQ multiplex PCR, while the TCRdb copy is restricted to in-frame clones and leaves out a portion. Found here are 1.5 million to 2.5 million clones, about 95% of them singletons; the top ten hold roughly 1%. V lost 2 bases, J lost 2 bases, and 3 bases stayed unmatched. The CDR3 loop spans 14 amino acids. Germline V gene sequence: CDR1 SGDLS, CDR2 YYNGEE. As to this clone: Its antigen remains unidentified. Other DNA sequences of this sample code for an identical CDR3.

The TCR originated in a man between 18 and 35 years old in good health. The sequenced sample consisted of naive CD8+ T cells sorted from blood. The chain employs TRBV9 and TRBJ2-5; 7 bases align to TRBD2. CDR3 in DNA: TGTGCCAGCAGCGTCAGCGGGGTACAAGAGACCCAGTACTTC. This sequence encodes CASSVSGVQETQYF.